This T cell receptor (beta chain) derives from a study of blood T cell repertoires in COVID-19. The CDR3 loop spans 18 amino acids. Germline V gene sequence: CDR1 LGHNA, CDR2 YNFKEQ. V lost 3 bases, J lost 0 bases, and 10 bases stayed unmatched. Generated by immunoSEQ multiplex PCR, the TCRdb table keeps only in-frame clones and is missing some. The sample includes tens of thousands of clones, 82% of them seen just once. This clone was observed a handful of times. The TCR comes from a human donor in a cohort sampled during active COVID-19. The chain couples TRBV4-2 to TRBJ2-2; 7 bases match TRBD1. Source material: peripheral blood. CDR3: CASSHAPPGTANTGELFF. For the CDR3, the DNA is TGTGCCAGCAGCCACGCCCCCCCGGGGACAGCGAACACCGGGGAGCTGTTTTTT.